This TCR beta chain was documented in a study of Graves' ophthalmopathy and Graves' hyperthyroidism. Regarding the study as a whole: The majority of expanded thyroid clonotypes above 0.001 frequency also occurred in blood.

This CDR3 contains 15 residues. Germline lookup yields CDR1 SQVTM and CDR2 ANQGSEA. Trimming removed 6 bases from V and 0 bases from J, with 18 bases in between. As the template, RNA transcripts were used to amplify TCR beta CDR3 regions. An opening RT-PCR round employed HTBI primers and preceded a second-round multiplex PCR. TCRdb recomputed calls from the multiplex PCR reads with MiXCR, one row per CDR3 protein. The sample has 220,000 or so distinct CDR3 sequences, around a fifth seen once. At least ten counts were recorded for this clonotype. What it recognizes is unknown. This chain connects TRBV29-1 to TRBJ2-7; TRBD1 is a possible D gene (5 bases). Specimen: peripheral blood. The clonotype originates from a woman in her fifties or sixties with Graves' ophthalmopathy. This CDR3 reads CSVATGPISSYEQYF. For the CDR3, the DNA is TGCAGCGTCGCCACAGGCCCCATCAGCTCCTACGAGCAGTACTTC.